This TCR beta chain was identified in a study of OX40 agonist ivuxolimab in advanced cancers. Germline V gives CDR1 SGDLS, CDR2 YYNGEE. Trimming removed 0 bases at V and 6 bases at J, with 9 bases between. This CDR3 is built from 13 residues. Only in-frame clones appear in the TCRdb table, and some are missing; sequencing was by immunoSEQ multiplex PCR. The table records 75,000 or so clones, roughly 81% of them present only once. This clone was picked up many times. Its antigen is unknown. At the DNA level, this CDR3 is encoded by other sequences in the same sample as well. Study-wide points: At 0.1 to 3.0 mg/kg and by week 6, clonal expansion occurred in CD4+ and CD8+ blood T cells.

This chain connects TRBV9 to TRBJ1-1; tentative D call: TRBD1 (5 bases). This sequence was found in an adult with an advanced solid tumor such as melanoma, head and neck, liver or kidney cancer. The sequencing here drew on CD4+ or CD8+ T cells sorted from blood, taken in a trial of the OX40 agonist ivuxolimab. As DNA, the CDR3 is TGTGCCAGCAGCGTAGCTGGGGGAGCTGAAGCTTTCTTT. Amino acid sequence: CASSVAGGAEAFF.